The present T cell receptor (beta chain) was sequenced within a study of T cells of healthy individuals. This clonotype occurred many times. Trimming at V came to 6 bases and at J to 10 bases, leaving 6 bases not matched to a gene. Germline V gene lookup returns CDR1 DFQATT and CDR2 SNEGSKA (reference sequence). This CDR3 is built from 11 residues. TCRdb called the 5' RACE reads again in MiXCR, with one record for every CDR3 protein. The sample contains 55,000 to 65,000 distinct CDR3 sequences, roughly 17% of which appear only once. The source is a human donor in good health. The rearrangement joins TRBV20-1 to TRBJ2-1; 7 bases align to TRBD2. Here the CDR3 reads CSAQGLVEQFF. The CDR3, as DNA: TGCAGTGCACAAGGACTAGTGGAGCAGTTCTTC.